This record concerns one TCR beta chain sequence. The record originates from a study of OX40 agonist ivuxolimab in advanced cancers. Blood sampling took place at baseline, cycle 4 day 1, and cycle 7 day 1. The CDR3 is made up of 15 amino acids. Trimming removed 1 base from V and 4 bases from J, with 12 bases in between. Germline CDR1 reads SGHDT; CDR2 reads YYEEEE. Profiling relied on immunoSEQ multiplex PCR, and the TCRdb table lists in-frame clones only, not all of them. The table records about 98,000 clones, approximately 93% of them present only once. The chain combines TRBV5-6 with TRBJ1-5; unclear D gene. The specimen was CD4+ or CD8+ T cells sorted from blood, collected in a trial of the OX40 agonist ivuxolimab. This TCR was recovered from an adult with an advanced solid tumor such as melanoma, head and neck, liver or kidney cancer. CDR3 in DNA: TGTGCCAGCAGCTTGTTTGGACGCTTAAATCAGCCCCAGCATTTT. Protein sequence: CASSLFGRLNQPQHF.